This T cell receptor (beta chain) is from a study of T cells in localized non-small cell lung cancer (dated by TCRdb to 2018 to 2021). Study-wide context: The study analyzed T cell repertoires of approximately 240 early-stage NSCLC patients, comparing tumors and uninvolved tumor-adjacent lungs. All 230 or so NSCLC patients in the cohort were treatment-naive and had localized lung tumors that were resected. Of the NSCLC patients, around 140 were male and approximately 97 were female, and the mean age was around 66 years. What the authors observed across the whole study: Because multi-region sequencing of the tumors was not done, intratumor heterogeneity could not be ruled out. Longer overall survival was associated with higher T cell density in blood, whereas shorter survival was associated with higher clonality in adjacent lung. The highest T cell clonality was observed in uninvolved tumor-adjacent lung, where clonality exceeded that of tumor, suggesting that antigenic responses were more focused in uninvolved tumor-adjacent lung. Of the top 100 tumor clones, a median of approximately 60 were detected in paired uninvolved adjacent lung; about 26 were also among that lung's top 100. Because the study design was exploratory, TCR variables were selected using unadjusted p-values without false-discovery rate correction.

Regarding this clone: It lacks a known antigen. No qualities accompany the bases; no much larger clone lies one base away.

The CDR3 starts with the cysteine, ends with the phenylalanine, and has 13 residues. Only CDR3 DNA remains: 39 bases, in frame from the first base. CDR1 KGHSH and CDR2 LQKENI are derived from the germline V gene. V is clipped by 6 bases and J by 0 bases, and the sequence between their germline boundaries is 8 bases long. At diagnosis, tumor, uninvolved tumor-adjacent lung and peripheral blood were collected and then preserved as a mix of FFPE and fresh-frozen material. For TCR repertoire profiling, the blood samples were analyzed as peripheral blood mononuclear cells. The immunoSEQ Assay was used to sequence TCR beta CDR3 regions from DNA. As for how the authors treated the data: To compute T cell density, TCR beta template counts were normalized to usable DNA, which was estimated by amplifying housekeeping genes. Using the preseqR package, richness was estimated by extrapolating to 120,000 templates for tissue samples and 400,000 templates for PBMC samples. Clonality was taken to be one minus Pielou's evenness. Differential abundance testing on productive amino-acid clonotypes, with a minimum total count of 5 and an alpha of 0.1, was used to identify tissue-enriched TCRs. The Jaccard Index and the Morisita Overlap Index were used to quantify repertoire overlap between compartments. GLIPH grouped TCR beta CDR3s together with public tetramer-defined viral CDR3s, and a viral motif had to include at least three viral sequences and show V-gene enrichment. Here the immuneACCESS table is served through TCRdb, limited to in-frame sequences with V and J called. Missing clones are a known gap in these copies; in checked studies unresolved V genes cover under half, and the rest lacks a known reason. The DNA was the basis for D and trimming; V, J and clone size are from that table. The sample contains about 23,000 clones, 90% of them found a single time. The ten top clones hold 6.9% of the sample.

This clonotype originated in a woman aged 40 to 75 with stage I lung adenocarcinoma. The chain was built from TRBV18 and TRBJ1-1; TRBD1 is a possible D gene, resting on 6 matching bases. The specimen comprised peripheral blood, sampled before any cancer treatment. The CDR3 reads as follows: CASSTGMNTEAFF. The DNA reads TGTGCCAGCTCTACAGGGATGAACACTGAAGCTTTCTTT.